This TCR beta chain is drawn from a study of blood T cell repertoires in COVID-19. Study summary: Spain, Italy and the United States supplied samples that represented acute and convalescent COVID-19.

The repertoire was sequenced with immunoSEQ multiplex PCR; TCRdb's copy has only in-frame clones and lacks some. The sample records 9,000 to 13,000 clones, 75% to 90% being singletons. CDR3 length equals 14 residues. V was pared by 10 bases and J by 3 bases, with 9 bases of the junction left unmatched. From germline, CDR1 is SEHNR and CDR2 FQNEAQ (reference sequence). The sequencing input was peripheral blood. This chain links TRBV7-9 with TRBJ1-3; TRBD1 aligns across 7 bases. The sequence came from a man between 65 and 80 years old with active COVID-19. The CDR3 coding sequence is TGTGCCATCGATGACAGGGCGGGTGGAAACACCATATATTTT. Its translation: CAIDDRAGGNTIYF.